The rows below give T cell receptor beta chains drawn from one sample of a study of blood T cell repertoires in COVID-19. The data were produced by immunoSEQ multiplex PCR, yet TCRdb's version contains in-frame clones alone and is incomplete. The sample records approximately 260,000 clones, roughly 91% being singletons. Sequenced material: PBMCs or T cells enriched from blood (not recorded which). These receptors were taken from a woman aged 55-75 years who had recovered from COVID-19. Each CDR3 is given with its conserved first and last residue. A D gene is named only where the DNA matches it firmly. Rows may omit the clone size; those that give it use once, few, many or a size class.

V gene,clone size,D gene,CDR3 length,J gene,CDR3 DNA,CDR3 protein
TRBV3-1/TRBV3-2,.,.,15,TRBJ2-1,TGTGCCAGCAGCCAAGATTGGAGGCCGGGCGGGGAGCAGTTCTTC,CASSQDWRPGGEQFF
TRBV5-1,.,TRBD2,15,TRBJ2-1,TGCGCCAGCAGCACGGGACTAGCGGGAGGCAATGAGCAGTTCTTC,CASSTGLAGGNEQFF
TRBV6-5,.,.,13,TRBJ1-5,TGTGCCAGCAGTTATAAAGCTTATCAGCCCCAGCATTTT,CASSYKAYQPQHF
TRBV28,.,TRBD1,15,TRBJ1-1,TGTGCCAGCAGTGGGGGGACAGGGGCATACACTGAAGCTTTCTTT,CASSGGTGAYTEAFF
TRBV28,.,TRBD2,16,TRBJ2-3,TGTGCCAGCAGCCGGCGGGCGGCGGGGGGGGCAGATACGCAGTATTTT,CASSRRAAGGADTQYF
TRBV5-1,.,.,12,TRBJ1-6,TGCGCCAGCAGCTTCCAGAATTCACCCCTCCACTTT,CASSFQNSPLHF
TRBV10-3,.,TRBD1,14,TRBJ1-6,TGTGCCATCAGTGAGTGGGGACAGGGGTCACCCCTCCACTTT,CAISEWGQGSPLHF
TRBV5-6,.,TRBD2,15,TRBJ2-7,TGTGCCAGCAGCTTCAGCGGGAGGCCCCCCTACGAGCAGTACTTC,CASSFSGRPPYEQYF
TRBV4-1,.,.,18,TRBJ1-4,TGCGCCAGCAGCCAAGTTTGGGCAGGGGTTGTAACTAATGAAAAACTGTTTTTT,CASSQVWAGVVTNEKLFF
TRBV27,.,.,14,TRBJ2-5,TGTGCCAGCAAAAGACTCGGCACCCAAGAGACCCAGTACTTC,CASKRLGTQETQYF
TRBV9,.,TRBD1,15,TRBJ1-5,TGTGCCAGCAGCGCAGGACAGGGTTGGAATCAGCCCCAGCATTTT,CASSAGQGWNQPQHF
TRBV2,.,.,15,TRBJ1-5,TGTGCCAGCAGTGAATCCCTCCCGAGCAATCAGCCCCAGCATTTT,CASSESLPSNQPQHF
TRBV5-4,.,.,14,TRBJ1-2,TGTGCCAGCAGCTTGAATCAAGCAGGGGTTACCTACACCTTC,CASSLNQAGVTYTF
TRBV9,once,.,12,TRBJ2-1,TGTGCCAGCAGCTTTTCGGGATATGAGCAGTTCTTC,CASSFSGYEQFF
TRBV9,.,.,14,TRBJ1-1,TGTGCCAGCAGCGGAACAGACGCGAACACTGAAGCTTTCTTT,CASSGTDANTEAFF
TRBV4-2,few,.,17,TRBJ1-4,TGTGCCAGCAGCCAAGATCTAGTGGGGCAGGGAGGGGGTCAACTGTTTTTT,CASSQDLVGQGGGQLFF
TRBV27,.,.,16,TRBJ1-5,TGTGCCAGCAGTTTATCAGCAGGGTGGAGCAATCAGCCCCAGCATTTT,CASSLSAGWSNQPQHF
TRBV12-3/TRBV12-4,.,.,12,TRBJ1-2,TGTGCCAGCAGTCACACGCTCTATGGCTACACCTTC,CASSHTLYGYTF
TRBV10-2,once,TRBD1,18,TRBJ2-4,TGCGCCAGCAGTGAGGGGACAGGCGGCCCAGATCCCCGTAACATTCAGTACTTC,CASSEGTGGPDPRNIQYF
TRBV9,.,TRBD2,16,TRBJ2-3,TGTGCCAGCAGCGTAACCGGGACTAGCGTCTCCGATACGCAGTATTTT,CASSVTGTSVSDTQYF
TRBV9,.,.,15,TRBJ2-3,TGTGCCAGCAGTAGGGAGTCCTTAGGCACAGATACGCAGTATTTT,CASSRESLGTDTQYF
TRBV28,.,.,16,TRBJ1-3,TGTGCCAGCAGTTTGGGGAGTTTGAGCTCTGGAAACACCATATATTTT,CASSLGSLSSGNTIYF
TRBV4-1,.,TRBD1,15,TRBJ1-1,TGCGCCAGCAGCCCGCGGACAGGGATTAACACTGAAGCTTTCTTT,CASSPRTGINTEAFF
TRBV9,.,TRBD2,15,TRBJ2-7,TGTGCCAGCAGCGTAGGCGAGCGGGAGGTCGACGAGCAGTACTTC,CASSVGEREVDEQYF
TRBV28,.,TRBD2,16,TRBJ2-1,TGTGCCAGCAGGTCGGGACTAGCGGTAAACTACAATGAGCAGTTCTTC,CASRSGLAVNYNEQFF
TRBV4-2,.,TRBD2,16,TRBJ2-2,TGTGCCAGCAGCGGTATAGCGGGAGGGCCGGCCGGGGAGCTGTTTTTT,CASSGIAGGPAGELFF
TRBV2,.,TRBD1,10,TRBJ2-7,TGTGCCAGCAGGGGACAGGAGCAGTACTTC,CASRGQEQYF
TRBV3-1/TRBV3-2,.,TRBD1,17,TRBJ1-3,TGTGCCAGCAGCCTTTGGACAGGGCCCTACTCTGGAAACACCATATATTTT,CASSLWTGPYSGNTIYF
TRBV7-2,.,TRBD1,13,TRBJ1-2,TGTGCCAGCAGTCCAGACAGGGGCTATGGCTACACCTTC,CASSPDRGYGYTF
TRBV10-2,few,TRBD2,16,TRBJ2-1,TGCGCCAGCACCGACGCAATAGCGGGAGCGTCTGCTGAGCAGTTCTTC,CASTDAIAGASAEQFF
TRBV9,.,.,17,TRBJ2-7,TGTGCCAGCAGCGCCACCGGGACTCCAACCAGCTCCTACGAGCAGTACTTC,CASSATGTPTSSYEQYF
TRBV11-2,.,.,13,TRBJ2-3,TGTGCCAGCAGCCCCTGGCGGACAGATACGCAGTATTTT,CASSPWRTDTQYF
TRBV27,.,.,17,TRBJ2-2,TGTGCCAGCAGCCTAGTAACCCCGACAGTCGGCACCGGGGAGCTGTTTTTT,CASSLVTPTVGTGELFF
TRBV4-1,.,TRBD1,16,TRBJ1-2,TGCGCCAGCAGCCATATCGGGACAGGGTTGAACTATGGCTACACCTTC,CASSHIGTGLNYGYTF
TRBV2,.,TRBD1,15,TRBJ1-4,TGTGCCAGCAGTTTATCAGGGGGCGCGCGGGAAAAACTGTTTTTT,CASSLSGGAREKLFF
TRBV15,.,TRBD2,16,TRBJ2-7,TGTGCCACCAGCAGAGAATACAGCGGGGGAAACTACGAGCAGTACTTC,CATSREYSGGNYEQYF
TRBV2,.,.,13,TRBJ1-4,TGTGCCAGCAGTGACCGGACAGAAGGAAAACTGTTTTTT,CASSDRTEGKLFF
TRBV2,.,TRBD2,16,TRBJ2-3,TGTGCCAGCAGTGAAGCGGCGGGAGCGGTCGGTGATACGCAGTATTTT,CASSEAAGAVGDTQYF
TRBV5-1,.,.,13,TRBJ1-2,TGCGCCAGCAGCTTCGACAGCCCCTATGGCTACACCTTC,CASSFDSPYGYTF
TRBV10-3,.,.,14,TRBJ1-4,TGTGCCATCAGTGAGGACCTTGGAGGTGAAAAACTGTTTTTT,CAISEDLGGEKLFF